These 23 T cell receptor beta chains were sequenced from one sample in a study of blood T cell repertoires in COVID-19. Only in-frame clones appear in the TCRdb table, and some are missing; sequencing was by immunoSEQ multiplex PCR. The sample contains approximately 63,000 clones, 88% of which appear only once. The sequencing sample was made of peripheral blood. These receptors came from a woman of 80 years or more with active COVID-19.

This clone was detected only once. The V call is TRBV9, the J call TRBJ2-3, with 11 positions matching TRBD2. The CDR3 has 15 amino acids. V lost 0 bases and J lost 9; bases outside the gene matches: 6. Germline CDR1 and CDR2: SGDLS and YYNGEE. The CDR3 DNA reads TGTGCCAGCAGCGTAGCCGGGACTAGCGGACAAACGCAGTATTTT. Translated: CASSVAGTSGQTQYF.

The V call is TRBV4-3, the J call TRBJ2-1, with 9 bases identical to TRBD1. The germline V gene has CDR1 LGHNA and CDR2 YSLEER. The CDR3 is 16 residues long. The V segment lost 1 base and the J segment 4 bases; nucleotides outside the gene matches: 5. The CDR3 nucleotides are TGCGCCAGCAGCCAAGCGACAGGGGGTGGTTACAATGAGCAGTTCTTC. Translating it yields CASSQATGGGYNEQFF.

The chain carries TRBV7-9 and TRBJ2-3; a weak D match, TRBD2 (6 bases). The germline CDR1 and CDR2 sequences are SEHNR and FQNEAQ (reference sequence). This CDR3 has 11 amino acids. The germline V and J ends were trimmed by 11 bases and 14 bases, with 20 bases remaining between them. The CDR3 sequence: CAWKGLPQLYF. DNA for the CDR3: TGTGCCTGGAAGGGACTCCCACAGCTGTATTTT.

This chain uses TRBV19 with TRBJ1-2, with D perhaps matching TRBD1 (6 bases). V lost 6 bases and J lost 5, with 13 bases in between. The CDR3 covers 13 residues. The V gene's germline CDR1 is LNHDA and CDR2 SQIVND (reference sequence). The CDR3, as DNA: TGTGCCAGTAGCAGGGGCTGGAATTATGGCTACACCTTC. Translating gives CASSRGWNYGYTF.

The rearrangement links TRBV7-9 to TRBJ2-1, with 11 bases identical to TRBD1. The CDR3 has 14 amino acids. Germline CDR1 reads SEHNR; CDR2 reads FQNEAQ (reference sequence). With V trimmed by 6 bases and J by 8 bases, 6 bases remained unmatched. The CDR3 DNA follows: TGTGCCAGCAGGGACAGGGGGCTGGAAGATGAGCAGTTCTTC. It codes for CASRDRGLEDEQFF.

The chain uses TRBV27 and TRBJ1-1; 8 bases are shared with TRBD1. There are 14 residues in the CDR3. Germline V gene lookup returns CDR1 MNHEY and CDR2 SMNVEV (reference sequence). After removal of 5 bases from V and 9 bases from J, the junction contained 11 bases not matched to a gene. The CDR3 DNA follows: TGTGCCAGCAGTGCAATAGGGCAGGGGGCTCAAGCTTTCTTT. Residues: CASSAIGQGAQAFF.

The chain joins TRBV5-1 to TRBJ2-5; TRBD2 agrees at 8 bases. Trimming removed 4 bases from V and 2 bases from J; junction bases left unmatched: 4. CDR1 is SGHRS and CDR2 is YFSETQ in the germline V gene. The CDR3 consists of 14 residues. CDR3 sequence (DNA): TGCGCCAGCAGCACCGGGACTAGACAAGAGACCCAGTACTTC. This sequence encodes CASSTGTRQETQYF.

This clone was counted a few times. The CDR3 region has the DNA TGTGCCAGCAGCGTGGACAGGGGGGACATTCAGTACTTC. Amino acids: CASSVDRGDIQYF. This chain joins TRBV5-6 and TRBJ2-4; TRBD1 matches at 10 bases. There are 13 residues in the CDR3. J was trimmed by 8 bases and V by 4 bases; bases with no gene match: 3. CDR1 and CDR2 (germline): SGHDT, YYEEEE.

The chain links TRBV7-8 to TRBJ2-1, with 11 nucleotides matching TRBD2. The V segment lost 8 bases and the J segment 0 bases; nucleotides outside the gene matches: 6. The CDR3 covers 16 residues. Germline-derived CDR1 and CDR2 are SGHVS and FQNEAQ. CDR3 DNA: TGTGCCAGCTTGACTAGCGGGGTCAGCTCCTACAATGAGCAGTTCTTC. Amino acids: CASLTSGVSSYNEQFF.

The chain carries TRBV7-3 and TRBJ2-1; 7 bases match TRBD2. Germline V gene lookup returns CDR1 SGHTA and CDR2 FQGTGA. Unmatched junction bases numbered 5, after V lost 3 bases and J lost 6 bases. This CDR3 is built from 14 residues. CDR3 coding DNA: TGTGCCAGCAGCTTCGGACTAGATAGCAATGAGCAGTTCTTC. Amino acids: CASSFGLDSNEQFF.

The CDR3 here is CASRRPGSPHTGELFF. The DNA for the CDR3 is TGTGCCAGCAGGCGTCCCGGGAGCCCTCACACCGGGGAGCTGTTTTTT. The chain carries TRBV7-2 and TRBJ2-2; possible D gene TRBD2, 6 bases. The CDR3 spans 16 residues. Germline V CDR1 and CDR2: SGHTA, FQGNSA. V gave up 6 bases and J gave up 3 bases, with 17 bases separating them. Combining the CDR3 with reference TRBV7-2 and TRBJ2-2 gives the whole variable domain GAGVSQSPSNKVTEKGKDVELRCDPISGHTALYWYRQSLGQGLEFLIYFQGNSAPDKSGLPSDRFSAERTGGSVSTLTIQRTQQEDSAVYLCASRRPGSPHTGELFFGEGSRLTVL.

The chain is built from TRBV13 and TRBJ2-1, with no clear D. V gave up 5 bases and J gave up 0 bases, with 17 bases separating them. This CDR3 spans 17 amino acids. Germline assignment: CDR1 PRHDT and CDR2 FYEKMQ (reference sequence). In DNA form, the CDR3 reads TGTGCCAGCAGCGAGGAGCCTATTACTTCCTCCTACAATGAGCAGTTCTTC. Protein: CASSEEPITSSYNEQFF.

CDR3 loop: CASSSRDTNTEAFF. The CDR3 DNA reads as TGTGCCAGCAGCTCCCGGGACACCAACACTGAAGCTTTCTTT. The chain combines TRBV7-6 with TRBJ1-1; D may be TRBD1 (6 bases). This CDR3 region has 14 residues. Germline values: CDR1 SGHVS, CDR2 FNYEAQ. V lost 4 bases and J lost 2, with 11 bases in between.

V gene TRBV28 combines with J gene TRBJ2-7; the match to TRBD1 covers 8 bases. V was pared by 2 bases and J by 3 bases, with 3 bases of the junction left unmatched. The CDR3 has 14 residues. Looked up from germline, CDR1 is MDHEN and CDR2 is SYDVKM. CDR3 in amino acids: CASSLTGGIYEQYF. The CDR3 region has the DNA TGTGCCAGCAGTTTAACAGGGGGAATCTACGAGCAGTACTTC.

In its sample, this clone was seen once. The chain uses TRBV2 and TRBJ2-3, with TRBD2 as a possible D gene (5 bases). The length of the CDR3 is 16 residues. Germline V gene lookup returns CDR1 SNHLY and CDR2 FYNNEI. V dropped 6 bases and J dropped 2 bases, with 18 bases sitting between them. Here the CDR3 reads CASRVAGPPHTDTQYF. CDR3 in DNA: TGTGCCAGCAGGGTGGCGGGCCCTCCCCACACAGATACGCAGTATTTT.

The chain has TRBV9 and TRBJ1-1; a weak D match, TRBD1 (5 bases). This CDR3 has 15 amino acids. The germline V gene has CDR1 SGDLS and CDR2 YYNGEE. Trimming took 0 bases from V and 3 from J, leaving 12 bases between them. The CDR3 loop reads CASSVGSGGDTEAFF. The CDR3 coding sequence is TGTGCCAGCAGCGTAGGTTCGGGGGGGGACACTGAAGCTTTCTTT.

This sequence joins TRBV19 and TRBJ1-1; 12 positions agree with TRBD1. The CDR3 spans 16 residues. V was clipped by 8 bases and J by 3 bases; unmatched bases: 10. Germline V gives CDR1 LNHDA, CDR2 SQIVND (reference sequence). The DNA of the CDR3 is TGTGCCAGTCGGGACAGGGGGCGTCTCATGGACACTGAAGCTTTCTTT. The encoded protein is CASRDRGRLMDTEAFF.

The gene calls are TRBV9 and TRBJ1-2; 7 bases are shared with TRBD1. There are 14 residues in the CDR3. CDR1 and CDR2 from the germline V gene are SGDLS and YYNGEE. Trimming cost V 0 bases and J 4 bases; bases outside gene matches: 3. The CDR3 nucleotides are TGTGCCAGCAGCGTAGGGGGACAGAGCTATGGCTACACCTTC. It codes for CASSVGGQSYGYTF.

The chain has TRBV7-2 and TRBJ2-6; unclear D gene. V was trimmed by 10 bases and J by 0 bases, leaving 13 bases between them. Germline CDR1 reads SGHTA; CDR2 reads FQGNSA. The CDR3 length is 15 residues. CDR3 sequence: CAMKPRFSGANVLTF. Written as DNA, the CDR3 is TGTGCCATGAAACCTCGGTTCTCTGGGGCCAACGTCCTGACTTTC.

This chain connects TRBV5-1 to TRBJ2-1, with D hard to call. Germline values: CDR1 SGHRS, CDR2 YFSETQ. The CDR3 has 15 residues. Trimming took 4 bases from V and 6 from J, leaving 17 bases between them. For the CDR3, the DNA is TGCGCCAGCAGCGTTGAACCAGGTCTCGGCAATGAGCAGTTCTTC. Translating it yields CASSVEPGLGNEQFF.

This clone was counted between two and nine times. The V call is TRBV11-1, the J call TRBJ1-2, with 8 nucleotides matching TRBD1. The CDR3 extends over 13 amino acids. Trimming cost V 2 bases and J 8 bases; bases outside gene matches: 4. Germline loops: CDR1 SGHAT, CDR2 FQDESV (reference sequence). The CDR3 spells CASSLRTGSGYTF. The CDR3, as DNA: TGTGCCAGCAGCTTAAGGACAGGGTCCGGCTACACCTTC.

This sequence joins TRBV11-2 and TRBJ1-2; D is unresolved. The V gene's germline CDR1 is SGHAT and CDR2 FQNNGV. Trimming pared 3 bases from V and 2 bases from J, leaving 7 bases between. This CDR3 comprises 13 residues. The CDR3 sequence: CASSFMGNYGYTF. The CDR3 DNA sequence: TGTGCCAGCAGCTTCATGGGCAACTATGGCTACACCTTC.

The chain employs TRBV12-3 or TRBV12-4 and TRBJ2-4; D remains unclear. Deletions cut 6 bases from V and 6 bases from J, with 9 bases between. The CDR3 contains 12 residues. The CDR3 region has the DNA TGTGCCAGCAGGAACAGTGGAAACATTCAGTACTTC. This translates into CASRNSGNIQYF.